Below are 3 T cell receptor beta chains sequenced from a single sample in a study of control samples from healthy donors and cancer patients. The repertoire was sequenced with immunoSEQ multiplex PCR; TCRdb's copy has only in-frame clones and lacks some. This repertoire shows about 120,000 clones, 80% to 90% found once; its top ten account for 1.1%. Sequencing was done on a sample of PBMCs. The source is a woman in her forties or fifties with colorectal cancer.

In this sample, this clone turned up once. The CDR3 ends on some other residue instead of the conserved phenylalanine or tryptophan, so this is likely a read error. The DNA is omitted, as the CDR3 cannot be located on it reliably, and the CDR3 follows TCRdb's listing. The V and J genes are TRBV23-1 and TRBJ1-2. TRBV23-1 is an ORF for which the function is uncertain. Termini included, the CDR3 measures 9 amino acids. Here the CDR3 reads CASRDRLKV.

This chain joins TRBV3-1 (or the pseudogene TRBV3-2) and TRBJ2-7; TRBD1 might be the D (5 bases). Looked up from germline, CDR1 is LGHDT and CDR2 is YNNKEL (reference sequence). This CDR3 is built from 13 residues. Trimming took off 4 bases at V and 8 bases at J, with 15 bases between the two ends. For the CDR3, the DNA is TGTGCCAGCAGCCTGGAGAGGACACTGCAGCAGTACTTC. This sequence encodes CASSLERTLQQYF.

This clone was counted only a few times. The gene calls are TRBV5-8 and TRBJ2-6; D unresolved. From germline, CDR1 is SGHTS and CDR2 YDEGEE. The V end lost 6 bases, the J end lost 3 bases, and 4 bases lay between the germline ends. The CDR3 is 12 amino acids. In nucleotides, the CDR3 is TGTGCCAGCAAGGGTGGGGCCAACGTCCTGACTTTC. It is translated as CASKGGANVLTF.